This record covers a single T cell receptor (beta chain). Its antigen is undetermined. TCRdb reprocessed the 5' RACE reads and keeps a single row for each CDR3 protein, giving no DNA. Here the sample table reports around 450,000 distinct CDR3 sequences. The record originates from a study of monozygotic twins with inflammatory bowel disease. Study-wide points: Resolution of different T cell subtypes was not achieved.

This CDR3 has 15 residues. This chain joins TRBV12-3 or TRBV12-4 and TRBJ2-3. This TCR derives from a human donor with ulcerative colitis or Crohn's disease, or a healthy co-twin of an affected twin (not recorded which). Sample: blood. The chain's CDR3 is CASSSSTSYTDTQYF.